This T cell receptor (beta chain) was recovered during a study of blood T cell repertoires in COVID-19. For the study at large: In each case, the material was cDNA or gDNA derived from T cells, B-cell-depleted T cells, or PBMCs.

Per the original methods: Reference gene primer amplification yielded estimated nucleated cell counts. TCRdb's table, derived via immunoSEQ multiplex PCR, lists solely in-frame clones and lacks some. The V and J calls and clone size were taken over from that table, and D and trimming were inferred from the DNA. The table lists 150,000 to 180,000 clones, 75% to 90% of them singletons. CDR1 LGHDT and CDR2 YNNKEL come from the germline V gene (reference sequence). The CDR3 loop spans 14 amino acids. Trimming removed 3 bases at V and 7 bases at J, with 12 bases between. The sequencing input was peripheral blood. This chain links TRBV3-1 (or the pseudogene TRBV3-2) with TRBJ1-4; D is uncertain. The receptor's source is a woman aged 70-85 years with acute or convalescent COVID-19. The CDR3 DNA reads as TGTGCCAGCAGCCAGGGCCAAGCGGGTGAAAAACTGTTTTTT. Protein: CASSQGQAGEKLFF.